The 13 T cell receptor beta chains presented below share a single source sample, sequenced in a study of blood T cell repertoires in COVID-19 (dated by TCRdb to 2020 to 2021). The library came from the immunoSEQ multiplex PCR assay. The source is immuneACCESS, and TCRdb retained only in-frame sequences with V and J called. Part of the clones is not carried over; for the studies checked, unresolved V genes explain less than half of this, and the remainder is unexplained. The sample contains 150,000 or so clones, 75% to 85% of them found a single time. The ten largest account for roughly 0.52% of the sample. The specimen sequenced was peripheral blood. The origin of the receptors is a man aged 55 to 70 with acute or convalescent COVID-19.

This clone was found once. J is TRBJ2-3 and V is TRBV5-1, with D tentatively TRBD2 (6 bases). The CDR3 is made up of 18 amino acids. Germline CDR1 and CDR2: SGHRS and YFSETQ. Trimming shortened V by 4 bases and J by 3 bases, and 24 bases separated the two germline ends. In DNA form, the CDR3 reads TGCGCCAGCAGCGCGCGTTTTATGGGCCGAGGAGGGACAGATACGCAGTATTTT. As protein: CASSARFMGRGGTDTQYF.

This chain links TRBV2 with TRBJ2-5, with 7 bases aligning to TRBD1. This CDR3 contains 13 residues. CDR1 and CDR2 from the germline V gene are SNHLY and FYNNEI. The ends lost 6 bases at V and 4 bases at J; junction bases unmatched: 5. The CDR3 sequence: CASSRGQPETQYF. The CDR3 bases are TGTGCCAGCAGCCGGGGACAGCCAGAGACCCAGTACTTC.

The chain employs TRBV6-6 and TRBJ2-5, with D possibly TRBD2 on 5 matching bases. With 4 bases removed from V and 5 bases from J, the gap between germline ends came to 17 bases. The germline gives CDR1 MNHNY, CDR2 SVGAGI (reference sequence). The CDR3 is 15 residues long. The CDR3 DNA is TGTGCCAGCAGTTCCCGAGGAGGTAATGGGGAGACCCAGTACTTC. It translates to CASSSRGGNGETQYF.

This chain joins TRBV7-3 and TRBJ1-1; the D is unclear. V lost 5 bases to trimming and J lost 6 bases, with 13 bases between them. The CDR3 has 13 amino acids. The germline gives CDR1 SGHTA, CDR2 FQGTGA. Here the CDR3 reads CASSRGWEAEAFF. DNA for the CDR3: TGTGCCAGCAGCCGAGGGTGGGAGGCTGAAGCTTTCTTT.

This sequence joins TRBV6-5 and TRBJ1-5; 7 positions agree with TRBD1. Germline V gives CDR1 MNHEY, CDR2 SVGAGI. With 6 bases clipped from V and 6 bases from J, the junction kept 5 bases outside the gene matches. This CDR3 is 13 amino acids long. The CDR3 region has the DNA TGTGCCAGCAGCGGACAGGATGGTCAGCCCCAGCATTTT. It yields the protein CASSGQDGQPQHF.

The V and J genes are TRBV3-1 (or the pseudogene TRBV3-2) and TRBJ1-3; 11 nucleotides agree with TRBD1. The germline gives CDR1 LGHDT, CDR2 YNNKEL (reference sequence). V lost 1 base and J lost 2; bases outside the gene matches: 10. This CDR3 comprises 19 residues. CDR3 loop: CASSQGTGGRIGTGNTIYF. CDR3 DNA: TGTGCCAGCAGCCAAGGGACAGGGGGCAGAATAGGTACTGGAAACACCATATATTTT.

This chain connects TRBV28 to TRBJ1-2; a weak D match, TRBD1 (6 bases). Germline CDR1 reads MDHEN; CDR2 reads SYDVKM. This CDR3 is 14 amino acids long. V gave up 4 bases and J gave up 0 bases, with 9 bases separating them. CDR3 nucleotide sequence: TGTGCCAGCAGTTCAGGGGCCTCTAACTATGGCTACACCTTC. Amino acid sequence: CASSSGASNYGYTF.

The chain has TRBV5-1 and TRBJ2-1; D is perhaps TRBD1 (6 bases). CDR3 length: 15 amino acids. V lost 0 bases, J lost 1 base, and 8 bases lay in between. Per the germline V gene, CDR1 is SGHRS and CDR2 is YFSETQ. The CDR3 DNA reads TGCGCCAGCAGCTTGGGAGGGGGTTCCTACAATGAGCAGTTCTTC. Its translation is CASSLGGGSYNEQFF.

V usage is TRBV28 and J usage is TRBJ2-1, with a tentative D call TRBD1 (5 bases). Germline CDR1 is MDHEN and CDR2 is SYDVKM. The CDR3 runs to 12 residues. V lost 6 bases and J 8 bases, leaving 11 bases between the germline ends. CDR3 sequence: CASSSRAHEQFF. In DNA form, the CDR3 reads TGTGCCAGCAGCTCCAGGGCACATGAGCAGTTCTTC. The full variable domain, with the rest looked up from reference TRBV28 and TRBJ2-1, is DVKVTQSSRYLVKRTGEKVFLECVQDMDHENMFWYRQDPGLGLRLIYFSYDVKMKEKGDIPEGYSVSREKKERFSLILESASTNQTSMYLCASSSRAHEQFFGPGTRLTVL.

The V and J genes are TRBV10-2 and TRBJ2-7; 7 nucleotides match TRBD2. This CDR3 comprises 14 residues. Per the germline V gene, CDR1 is WSHSY and CDR2 is SAAADI. The V gene end was trimmed by 8 bases and the J gene end by 7 bases; junction bases not matched to a gene: 14. CDR3 residues: CASGSSGALSEQYF. In DNA, the CDR3 is TGCGCCAGCGGGTCGAGCGGGGCCCTCTCAGAGCAGTACTTC.

This clone showed up just a few times. Other DNA sequences in the same sample also yield this CDR3. The V gene is TRBV5-1, the J gene TRBJ2-6; D not certain. Germline CDR1 SGHRS, CDR2 YFSETQ. The V end lost 0 bases, the J end lost 2 bases, and 6 bases lay between the germline ends. The CDR3 runs to 15 residues. CDR3 sequence reads: CASSLAGAGANVLTF. For the CDR3, the DNA is TGCGCCAGCAGCTTGGCGGGTGCTGGGGCCAACGTCCTGACTTTC.

V gene TRBV19 combines with J gene TRBJ1-1, with TRBD1 matching 9 bases. V lost 6 bases to trimming and J lost 4 bases; unmatched junction nucleotides: 9. Per germline, CDR1 LNHDA and CDR2 SQIVND (reference sequence). The length of the CDR3 is 15 residues. The CDR3 bases are TGTGCCAGTAGCCCTGAACAGGGGGCTGGCACTGAAGCTTTCTTT. It encodes CASSPEQGAGTEAFF.

This chain links TRBV6-6 with TRBJ2-3; TRBD2 aligns across 7 bases. The V segment lost 6 bases and the J segment 3 bases; nucleotides outside the gene matches: 3. The CDR3 has 13 residues. CDR1 and CDR2 from the germline V gene are MNHNY and SVGAGI (reference sequence). The CDR3: CASSLLATDTQYF. CDR3 DNA sequence: TGTGCCAGCAGCCTACTAGCGACAGATACGCAGTATTTT.